Below, 26 T cell receptor beta chains from the same sample are listed, as sequenced in a study of regulatory T cells in long-lasting Graves disease. According to the study, TCR beta libraries were built with iRepertoire HTBI primers and CDR3-region Arm-PCR. MiXCR was run by TCRdb on the multiplex PCR reads, yielding one entry per CDR3 protein. Altogether about 610,000 distinct CDR3 sequences are present, 15% to 20% being singletons, with the ten largest covering 12%. Time point denoted: newly diagnosed GD, antithyroid drugs for less than 3 months. Construction of the TCR library relied on RNA isolated from PBMCs. These data were also filed under a second study, of T cells in Graves' hyperthyroidism and ophthalmopathy.

Sequencing used peripheral blood mononuclear cells (PBMCs), obtained at new diagnosis, from a patient treated with antithyroid drugs. These receptors came from a man aged 18 to 29 with Graves disease.

Comment on this clonotype: Just one base apart from a much larger clone, this may be a read error. The chain joins TRBV6-2 or TRBV6-3 to TRBJ2-3; 10 nucleotides match TRBD2. Per the germline V gene, CDR1 is MNHEY and CDR2 is SVGEGT. The CDR3 consists of 15 residues. The ends lost 5 bases at V and 1 base at J; junction bases unmatched: 3. The CDR3 bases are TGTGCCAGCAGTGAACTAGCGGGACGCACAGATACGCAGTATTTT. Its protein is CASSELAGRTDTQYF.

The chain carries TRBV7-3 and TRBJ2-1, with 8 nucleotides matching TRBD2. V dropped 5 bases and J dropped 8; count of bases not matched to a gene: 29. The CDR3 covers 21 residues. Looked up from germline, CDR1 is SGHTA and CDR2 is FQGTGA. The chain's CDR3 is CASSQFVKLSIRREVHHEQFF. CDR3 sequence (DNA): TGTGCCAGCAGCCAGTTCGTGAAGTTGAGTATAAGGCGGGAGGTTCATCATGAGCAGTTCTTC.

This clonotype was counted at least ten times. The chain uses TRBV27 and TRBJ1-3; tentatively, D is TRBD1 (5 bases). The CDR3 has 14 residues. Germline V gives CDR1 MNHEY, CDR2 SMNVEV (reference sequence). V shed 5 bases and J shed 0 bases, with 8 bases lying between them. The DNA of the CDR3 is TGTGCCAGCAGTGACAGTGCCTCTGGAAACACCATATATTTT. Protein product: CASSDSASGNTIYF.

In the case of this clonotype: One base away lies a much larger clone, so this may be a sequencing read error. Lacking the conserved final phenylalanine or tryptophan, this CDR3 likely reflects a read error. V usage is TRBV11-1 and J usage is TRBJ2-2; no firm D call. V was pared by 4 bases and J by 6 bases, with 15 bases between. Germline loops: CDR1 SGHAT, CDR2 FQDESV (reference sequence). There are 15 residues in the CDR3. The CDR3: CASSSAGPHSGELFL. The CDR3 DNA sequence: TGTGCCAGCAGCTCGGCCGGGCCCCATTCCGGGGAGCTGTTTCTT.

This clonotype was found a few times. The chain uses TRBV7-3 and TRBJ2-2; TRBD1 aligns across 7 bases. V gave up 5 bases and J gave up 2 bases; unmatched junction bases: 5. CDR1 is SGHTA and CDR2 is FQGTGA in the germline V gene. The CDR3 runs to 15 residues. The CDR3 bases are TGTGCCAGCAGCCGCGACAGGGACAACACCGGGGAGCTGTTTTTT. Residues: CASSRDRDNTGELFF. Supplemented by reference TRBV7-3 and TRBJ2-2, the full variable domain reads GAGVSQTPSNKVTEKGKYVELRCDPISGHTALYWYRQSLGQGPEFLIYFQGTGAADDSGLPNDRFFAVRPEGSVSTLKIQRTERGDSAVYLCASSRDRDNTGELFFGEGSRLTVL.

Only a few counts were recorded for this clonotype. A much bigger clone sits one base away, suggesting this may be a read error. This chain joins TRBV12-3 or TRBV12-4 and TRBJ2-3; D is ambiguous. The CDR3 loop spans 17 amino acids. V lost 0 bases, J lost 4 bases, and 17 bases lay in between. CDR3 nucleotide sequence: TGTGCCAGCAGTTTAGCGGCGAGAGAGGTTGAAGCAGATACGCAGTATTTT. Translation: CASSLAAREVEADTQYF.

The chain couples TRBV4-1 to TRBJ2-3; TRBD2 matches at 9 bases. Germline V gives CDR1 MGHRA, CDR2 YSYEKL. The CDR3 has 16 amino acids. With V trimmed by 4 bases and J by 2 bases, 7 bases remained unmatched. As DNA, the CDR3 is TGCGCCAGCAGCCGAGTGGAGCGGGAGGCCACAGATACGCAGTATTTT. It is translated as CASSRVEREATDTQYF.

The chain recombines TRBV12-3 or TRBV12-4 with TRBJ2-2, with unresolved D. The CDR3 is made up of 15 amino acids. V was shortened by 0 bases and J by 1 base, with 6 bases between the two germline ends. DNA for the CDR3: TGTGCCAGCAGTTTAGCCCAGGAGAACACCGGGGAGCTGTTTTTT. Its protein product is CASSLAQENTGELFF.

The chain couples TRBV28 to TRBJ1-2; 8 bases fit TRBD1. J was trimmed by 4 bases and V by 4 bases; bases with no gene match: 8. The germline gives CDR1 MDHEN, CDR2 SYDVKM. The CDR3 extends over 15 amino acids. CDR3 in amino acids: CASSSFSGGAYGYTF. Here the CDR3 DNA reads TGTGCCAGCAGTTCTTTCTCAGGGGGCGCCTATGGCTACACCTTC.

This clonotype has a count of ten or more. The J gene is TRBJ1-1, the V gene TRBV27, with 7 nucleotides matching TRBD1. CDR1 and CDR2 (germline): MNHEY, SMNVEV (reference sequence). There are 15 residues in the CDR3. Losses at the gene ends were 2 bases for V and 7 bases for J; bases not matched to a gene: 10. CDR3 amino acids: CASSLAGWDRGEAFF. The CDR3 nucleotides read TGTGCCAGCAGTTTAGCTGGATGGGACAGAGGTGAAGCTTTCTTT.

The chain employs TRBV20-1 and TRBJ2-7; 7 bases match TRBD1. The CDR3 has 14 residues. Germline V gene data show CDR1 as DFQATT and CDR2 as SNEGSKA (reference sequence). The V and J ends lost 3 bases and 3 bases, in that order; junction bases with no gene match: 8. The CDR3 loop reads CSASYRGKGYEQYF. The DNA of the CDR3 is TGCAGTGCTAGTTACAGGGGTAAGGGCTACGAGCAGTACTTC.

The V call is TRBV4-1, the J call TRBJ1-1; D remains unclear. With 3 bases removed from V and 1 base from J, the gap between germline ends came to 9 bases. The CDR3 totals 14 residues. Germline V gives CDR1 MGHRA, CDR2 YSYEKL. CDR3 in DNA: TGCGCCAGCAGCCATACCCAAAGGAACACTGAAGCTTTCTTT. Translation gives CASSHTQRNTEAFF.

There are many counts of this clonotype. J is TRBJ2-1 and V is TRBV5-1, with D tentatively TRBD2 (6 bases). Trimming removed 3 bases at V and 7 bases at J, with 14 bases between. Germline values: CDR1 SGHRS, CDR2 YFSETQ. The CDR3 contains 14 residues. The CDR3 sequence: CASSSGTEHNEQFF. In DNA form, the CDR3 reads TGCGCCAGCAGCTCCGGGACTGAACATAATGAGCAGTTCTTC.

This clonotype appeared a few times. The rearrangement uses TRBV29-1 and TRBJ2-2; possibly TRBD2 for D (5 bases). Per germline, CDR1 SQVTM and CDR2 ANQGSEA. CDR3 length equals 14 residues. The germline V and J ends were trimmed by 5 bases and 3 bases, with 13 bases remaining between them. The CDR3 reads CSVRARADTGELFF. The CDR3 nucleotides are TGCAGCGTTCGAGCTAGAGCGGACACCGGGGAGCTGTTTTTT.

The sample holds a few counts of this clonotype. The chain couples TRBV10-3 to TRBJ2-1; TRBD2 is a possible D gene (6 bases). V lost 8 bases to trimming and J lost 7 bases, with 15 bases between them. This CDR3 region has 13 residues. Germline V CDR1 and CDR2: ENHRY, SYGVKD. The CDR3 loop is CAIGSLAENEQFF. CDR3 coding DNA: TGTGCCATCGGTTCTTTAGCGGAGAATGAGCAGTTCTTC.

This chain uses TRBV2 with TRBJ2-2; 7 bases are a match to TRBD1. Trimming at V came to 6 bases and at J to 1 base, leaving 8 bases not matched to a gene. CDR1 is SNHLY and CDR2 is FYNNEI in the germline V gene. The CDR3 spans 16 residues. The chain's CDR3 is CASRVPGQLNTGELFF. CDR3 DNA: TGTGCCAGCAGGGTACCGGGACAGCTGAACACCGGGGAGCTGTTTTTT.

The table lists this clonotype with a few counts. The chain recombines TRBV2 with TRBJ2-2; the D is unclear. CDR3 length equals 13 residues. CDR1 and CDR2 from the germline V gene are SNHLY and FYNNEI. V lost 7 bases to trimming and J lost 5 bases, with 11 bases between them. The CDR3 region has the DNA TGTGCCAGCAAAGGATTAAGGACCGGGGAGCTGTTTTTT. Its translation is CASKGLRTGELFF.

In this sample, this clonotype turned up many times. The chain has TRBV30 and TRBJ2-7; D unclear. CDR1 and CDR2 from the germline V gene are GTSNPN and SVGIG (reference sequence). The CDR3 sequence is 11 residues long. V dropped 4 bases and J dropped 4 bases, with 8 bases sitting between them. This CDR3 is CAWMEGYEQYF. In nucleotides, the CDR3 is TGTGCCTGGATGGAAGGGTACGAGCAGTACTTC.

This clonotype was picked up many times. The chain combines TRBV6-1 with TRBJ1-2; D is unclear. The germline CDR1 and CDR2 sequences are MNHNS and SASEGT. CDR3 length: 14 amino acids. The V and J ends lost 5 bases and 4 bases respectively, with 14 bases between them. The DNA of the CDR3 is TGTGCCAGCAGTAACCGCGCCGACATCTATGGCTACACCTTC. Its protein is CASSNRADIYGYTF.

A remark on this clonotype: A single base separates this from a much larger clone, so it may be a read error. The conserved closing phenylalanine or tryptophan is absent in this CDR3, likely reflecting a read error. The chain has TRBV3-1 and TRBJ2-2; D unclear. This CDR3 has 13 residues. Looked up from germline, CDR1 is LGHDT and CDR2 is YNNKEL (reference sequence). The germline V and J ends were trimmed by 7 bases and 2 bases, with 8 bases remaining between them. CDR3 nucleotide sequence: TGTGCCAGCACCTCGTTTAACACCGGGGAGCTGTTTATT. Amino acids: CASTSFNTGELFI.

The chain employs TRBV18 and TRBJ1-1; D uncertain. V was trimmed by 2 bases and J by 2 bases, leaving 9 bases between them. The length of the CDR3 is 14 residues. The germline CDR1 and CDR2 sequences are KGHSH and LQKENI. Here the CDR3 DNA reads TGTGCCAGCTCACCAAAGACAACCAACACTGAAGCTTTCTTT. Residues: CASSPKTTNTEAFF.

This clonotype was picked up a small number of times. The chain has TRBV29-1 and TRBJ1-1, with 9 bases lining up with TRBD1. With V trimmed by 5 bases and J by 8 bases, 9 bases remained unmatched. Germline-derived CDR1 and CDR2 are SQVTM and ANQGSEA. The CDR3 is 13 residues long. As DNA, the CDR3 is TGCAGCGTTCCGACAGGGGGGCAGTGGGAAGCTTTCTTT. As protein: CSVPTGGQWEAFF.

This clonotype was seen only a few times. V usage is TRBV7-9 and J usage is TRBJ1-2, with D unresolved. This CDR3 is 14 amino acids long. Germline CDR1 SEHNR, CDR2 FQNEAQ (reference sequence). Trimming removed 0 bases from V and 3 bases from J, with 8 bases in between. CDR3 sequence (DNA): TGTGCCAGCAGCTTAGCGGGGAGAGACTATGGCTACACCTTC. Protein: CASSLAGRDYGYTF.

This clonotype has a count of ten or more. The genes are TRBV27 and TRBJ2-7; 8 nucleotides agree with TRBD1. This CDR3 has 15 residues. J was trimmed by 2 bases and V by 6 bases; bases with no gene match: 9. Germline V gives CDR1 MNHEY, CDR2 SMNVEV (reference sequence). The DNA of the CDR3 is TGTGCCAGCAGCTTTGGCACAGGGGGTCCCTACGAGCAGTACTTC. Residues: CASSFGTGGPYEQYF.

The V and J genes are TRBV19 and TRBJ2-2, with TRBD2 matching over 10 bases. The CDR3 runs 15 residues. The J segment lost 8 bases and the V segment lost 6 bases, leaving 9 bases of the junction unmatched. From germline, CDR1 is LNHDA and CDR2 SQIVND (reference sequence). CDR3 sequence reads: CASRESSGRRGELFF. CDR3 nucleotides: TGTGCCAGTAGGGAGTCTAGCGGGAGACGTGGGGAGCTGTTTTTT.

In this sample, this clonotype turned up a few times. The V gene is TRBV7-8, the J gene TRBJ2-7; 8 bases are a match to TRBD2. Germline trimming cut 0 bases from V and 6 bases from J; bases unmatched to any gene: 7. This CDR3 has 15 amino acids. In germline, CDR1 is SGHVS, CDR2 FQNEAQ. CDR3 bases: TGTGCCAGCAGCTTAGCTTCGGCTAGCGGGCGCGAGCAGTACTTC. Translating gives CASSLASASGREQYF.